This TCR beta chain comes out of a study of glioma-infiltrating T cells after dendritic cell vaccination. For the study at large: Treatment, given 2003 to 2012, was autologous tumor lysate-pulsed dendritic cell vaccination.

V dropped 5 bases and J dropped 5; count of bases not matched to a gene: 9. Germline V gene lookup returns CDR1 SGHNT and CDR2 YENEEA. The CDR3 has 16 amino acids. Amplification used 60 V beta primers and 13 J beta primers. Data came from immunoSEQ multiplex PCR; TCRdb stores just in-frame clones and leaves some out. Among approximately 22,000 clones listed, less than 85% were seen once. Fresh-frozen tumor tissue and more than two years of survival data were available for all. V gene TRBV11-3 combines with J gene TRBJ1-1, with 12 bases fitting TRBD1. The clonotype originates from a human donor with glioblastoma. This specimen was blood, taken before dendritic cell vaccination. The CDR3 DNA reads TGTGCCAGCAGCCCGGGACAGGGGGCGCGGTGGACTGAAGCTTTCTTT. Its protein product is CASSPGQGARWTEAFF.